The text below deals with one T cell receptor (beta chain). The antigen is not known. The data derive from a study of shared clonotypes between healthy human individuals. Study-level points and caveats: The sharing of around 5% of naive CD4 clonotypes was seen across a few donors.

Cells designated naive CD8 were CD45RO-negative and were positively selected for CCR7, with terminally differentiated effector memory CD45RA+ cells excluded. TCRdb keeps only in-frame clones here, not all; method: immunoSEQ multiplex PCR. The sample contains about 550,000 clones, less than 97% of which appear only once. The V end was cut by 0 bases, the J end by 1 base, with 7 bases between. Germline V gene lookup returns CDR1 MNHEY and CDR2 SMNVEV (reference sequence). The CDR3 runs to 15 residues. The chain links TRBV27 to TRBJ1-3; D unresolved. The source is a woman aged 30 to 39 in good health. Source material: naive CD8+ T cells sorted from blood. The CDR3 protein is CASSLSGMSGNTIYF. CDR3 nucleotides: TGTGCCAGCAGTTTATCAGGGATGTCTGGAAACACCATATATTTT.